Listed below are T cell receptor beta chains from one sample, sequenced in a study of shared clonotypes between healthy human individuals. Clones were sequenced by immunoSEQ multiplex PCR, and TCRdb holds only the in-frame ones, with some missing. The data contain roughly 2 million clones, roughly 95% of them singletons. The sample taken for sequencing was naive CD8+ T cells sorted from blood. Receptors were obtained from a man aged 18 to 35 in good health. CDR3s include the opening cysteine and the closing phenylalanine or tryptophan. The D gene is left open where the match is weak. For some rows the clone size is stated as once, few or many, or as a class when expanded; others skip it.

d_call	v_call	clone_size	j_call	cdr3_nt	cdr3_aa
NA	TRBV27	NA	TRBJ2-5	TGTGCCAGCAGTTTATCGGGAAGTGGCGAGACCCAGTACTTC	CASSLSGSGETQYF
NA	TRBV5-4	NA	TRBJ2-3	TGTGCCAGCAGCTTTTTTGGTGCAGATACGCAGTATTTT	CASSFFGADTQYF
NA	TRBV7-3	few	TRBJ2-2	TGTGCCAGCAGCTTACGGGGATCTGGCGGGGAGCTGTTTTTT	CASSLRGSGGELFF
NA	TRBV7-2	NA	TRBJ2-3	TGTGCCAGCAGCTTACCAGCTAGGACTCGAACAGATACGCAGTATTTT	CASSLPARTRTDTQYF
TRBD2	TRBV27	NA	TRBJ2-5	TGTGCCAGCAGTGCGACTAGCGTTTGGGAGACCCAGTACTTC	CASSATSVWETQYF
NA	TRBV5-6	NA	TRBJ2-5	TGTGCCAGCAGCCCCCAAGGATCAGGTTTCTGGGAAGAGACCCAGTACTTC	CASSPQGSGFWEETQYF
NA	TRBV6-6	NA	TRBJ2-7	TGTGCCAGCAGTTACTCGGAGGGAACCCACGAGCAGTACTTC	CASSYSEGTHEQYF
TRBD2	TRBV6-1	NA	TRBJ2-7	TGTGCCAGCAGGGAACTAGCGGGAGCCTACTACGAGCAGTACTTC	CASRELAGAYYEQYF
NA	TRBV19	NA	TRBJ1-5	TGTGCCAGTAGTCCCCGACAGAGCAATCAGCCCCAGCATTTT	CASSPRQSNQPQHF
NA	TRBV6-1	NA	TRBJ1-5	TGTGCCAGCAGTGAGCTGCTCGGGGCCAATCAGCCCCAGCATTTT	CASSELLGANQPQHF
NA	TRBV5-6	NA	TRBJ1-1	TGTGCCAGCAGCTTTTCCCGCATGGACGGTGGTGGCACTGAAGCTTTCTTT	CASSFSRMDGGGTEAFF
TRBD1	TRBV5-4	NA	TRBJ1-1	TGTGCCAGCAGTACGACAGGGTTGGCAGCTTTCTTT	CASSTTGLAAFF
NA	TRBV11-2	once	TRBJ2-7	TGTGCCAGCAGCTTAGAACAGAGCTACGAGCAGTACTTC	CASSLEQSYEQYF
TRBD1	TRBV7-9	once	TRBJ2-1	TGTGCCAGCAGCCATAGCGGGACAGGGGAGGGAAGTGAGCAGTTCTTC	CASSHSGTGEGSEQFF
TRBD1	TRBV4-3	NA	TRBJ2-1	TGCGCCAGCAGCCCGGGACAGGGTTTGAGCAATGAGCAGTTCTTC	CASSPGQGLSNEQFF
NA	TRBV6-1	NA	TRBJ1-2	TGTGCCAGCAGTGAGGAGGATCTAAACTATGGCTACACCTTC	CASSEEDLNYGYTF
TRBD1	TRBV9	NA	TRBJ1-2	TGTGCCAGCAGCTCTTCAAGGACAGGGGGGTTCTATGGCTACACCTTC	CASSSSRTGGFYGYTF
TRBD2	TRBV10-3	NA	TRBJ2-7	TGTGCCATCAGTCCGGGACTAGTGAGCGAGCAGTACTTC	CAISPGLVSEQYF
TRBD1	TRBV11-2	few	TRBJ1-1	TGTGCCAGCAGCCCAGGGACAGGGACGGAAGCTTTCTTT	CASSPGTGTEAFF
NA	TRBV6-1	NA	TRBJ2-5	TGTGCCAGCAGTGTAGCGGCGAATCAAGAGACCCAGTACTTC	CASSVAANQETQYF
TRBD1	TRBV5-1	NA	TRBJ2-7	TGCGCCAGCAGCTCTGGGACAGGGATCTACGAGCAGTACTTC	CASSSGTGIYEQYF
TRBD1	TRBV2	NA	TRBJ2-7	TGTGCCAGCAGCCCCCGGGACAGTGCATCCTACGAGCAGTACTTC	CASSPRDSASYEQYF
TRBD2	TRBV5-6	NA	TRBJ2-5	TGTGCCAGCAGCTGGGAGGACTATGGCGGGGGCCAAGAGACCCAGTACTTC	CASSWEDYGGGQETQYF
NA	TRBV5-8	NA	TRBJ2-7	TGTGCCAGCAGCTTGGAACGGGACTCCTACGAGCAGTACTTC	CASSLERDSYEQYF
NA	TRBV6-1	NA	TRBJ1-5	TGTGCCAGCAGTGACTTGGCAGGGTATCAGCCCCAGCATTTT	CASSDLAGYQPQHF
NA	TRBV7-6	NA	TRBJ2-1	TGTGCCAGCAGCTTAGTCCTACGGAGCTCCTACAATGAGCAGTTCTTC	CASSLVLRSSYNEQFF
NA	TRBV27	NA	TRBJ1-1	TGTGCCAGCAGTTTTCTAGGGGGGCCGAACACTGAAGCTTTCTTT	CASSFLGGPNTEAFF
NA	TRBV19	NA	TRBJ1-5	TGTGCCAGTAACGGGGGTTATAGCAATCAGCCCCAGCATTTT	CASNGGYSNQPQHF
TRBD1	TRBV6-5	NA	TRBJ2-7	TGTGCCAGCAGTTACGATACGACAGGGGTTACTTACGAGCAGTACTTC	CASSYDTTGVTYEQYF
NA	TRBV6-5	NA	TRBJ1-6	TGTGCCAGCAGTTACGAGTATAATTCACCCCTCCACTTT	CASSYEYNSPLHF
TRBD1	TRBV5-6	once	TRBJ2-1	TGTGCCAGCAGCCTCGGACAGGGGGTCAATGAGCAGTTCTTC	CASSLGQGVNEQFF
NA	TRBV7-9	NA	TRBJ1-2	TGTGCCAGCAGCTCCGGGGACACCCTACATGGCTACACCTTC	CASSSGDTLHGYTF
NA	TRBV6-5	NA	TRBJ2-5	TGTGCCAGCCATTGGAATGTTCGAGAGACCCAGTACTTC	CASHWNVRETQYF
NA	TRBV7-6	NA	TRBJ1-2	TGTGCCATTTTAAGGGTCGAAAATAACTATGGCTACACCTTC	CAILRVENNYGYTF
TRBD2	TRBV7-2	once	TRBJ2-2	TGTGCCACCTCGGGTAGCGGGGCTTCCACCGGGGAGCTGTTTTTT	CATSGSGASTGELFF
NA	TRBV6-5	once	TRBJ2-5	TGTGCCAGCAGTTTCGGGGACACCCAGTACTTC	CASSFGDTQYF
NA	TRBV11-2	NA	TRBJ2-5	TGTGCCAGCAGCTTTCACGGGGTCCAAGAGACCCAGTACTTC	CASSFHGVQETQYF
NA	TRBV6-6	NA	TRBJ2-2	TGTGCCAGCAGTTACGCAGAGATAAACACCGGGGAGCTGTTTTTT	CASSYAEINTGELFF
NA	TRBV28	once	TRBJ1-5	TGTGCCAGCAGGTCAAGGGTTAGCAATCAGCCCCAGCATTTT	CASRSRVSNQPQHF
TRBD1	TRBV11-3	NA	TRBJ1-1	TGTGCCAGCAGCTTAGACTCAGGGGGAAATTTCGAAGCTTTCTTT	CASSLDSGGNFEAFF
TRBD1	TRBV27	NA	TRBJ1-2	TGTGCCAGCAGTTTTTCGGCCGGGGACAGGGGTTATGGCTACACCTTC	CASSFSAGDRGYGYTF
NA	TRBV11-2	NA	TRBJ2-7	TGTGCCAGCAGCTTAGGGGCCGGGTCGGGCGAGCAGTACTTC	CASSLGAGSGEQYF
TRBD1	TRBV4-1	NA	TRBJ2-7	TGCGCCAGCAGCCCGATTTCATCGACAGGGCGATCCGAGCAGTACTTC	CASSPISSTGRSEQYF
NA	TRBV5-1	NA	TRBJ2-3	TGCGCCAGCAGCTTAGGGGAAGCTAGCACAGATACGCAGTATTTT	CASSLGEASTDTQYF
NA	TRBV5-8	NA	TRBJ1-3	TGTGCCAGCAGCTTGTTCGGGGCAGGAAACACCATATATTTT	CASSLFGAGNTIYF
TRBD2	TRBV4-1	NA	TRBJ2-1	TGCGCCAGCAGCCAGGGACTAGCGGTTGAGCAGTTCTTC	CASSQGLAVEQFF
TRBD1	TRBV7-9	NA	TRBJ1-5	TGTGCCAGCAGCTCAACAAACAGGGGACCCAATCAGCCCCAGCATTTT	CASSSTNRGPNQPQHF
NA	TRBV14	NA	TRBJ2-6	TGTGCCAGCAGCCAAGACAGTACAGGGTCTAGCTCTGGGGCCAACGTCCTGACTTTC	CASSQDSTGSSSGANVLTF
TRBD2	TRBV27	once	TRBJ2-7	TGTGCCAGCAGTTTAGCGGGAGGGTTCCACGAGCAGTACTTC	CASSLAGGFHEQYF
NA	TRBV7-9	NA	TRBJ2-2	TGTGCCAGCAGCTTGGTAGGGAACACCGGGGAGCTGTTTTTT	CASSLVGNTGELFF
TRBD2	TRBV6-5	NA	TRBJ2-7	TGTGCCAGCAGTTCTAGCGGGAGTTCCTACGAGCAGTACTTC	CASSSSGSSYEQYF
NA	TRBV2	NA	TRBJ1-6	TGTGCCAGCAGTGAAGTACTTTGGGCAGATAGCTCCTATAATTCACCCCTCCACTTT	CASSEVLWADSSYNSPLHF
TRBD1	TRBV13	NA	TRBJ2-7	TGTGCCAGCAGCGGCCGGGACAGTGCCTACGAGCAGTACTTC	CASSGRDSAYEQYF
TRBD1	TRBV27	NA	TRBJ1-5	TGTGCCAGCAGTTCCTTGGGACAGGGGGCGGATCAGCCCCAGCATTTT	CASSSLGQGADQPQHF
NA	TRBV9	NA	TRBJ2-7	TGTGCCAGCAGCGTAGGGTCCCTTGGGGAGCAGTACTTC	CASSVGSLGEQYF
NA	TRBV2	NA	TRBJ2-1	TGTGCCAGCAGTGTCCTAGCCAACAATGAGCAGTTCTTC	CASSVLANNEQFF